The following is a T cell receptor (beta chain) sequence with its context. Its specificity is unknown. Between the trimmed V and J ends, which lost 1 base and 6 bases, there was a span of 13 bases. CDR1 is MGHDK, CDR2 SYGVNS, per germline. CDR3 length: 15 residues. The sample comes from a study of post-analysis software for immune sequencing data. Whole-study context: The study covered relapsing-remitting, secondary progressive and progressive-relapsing courses of multiple sclerosis. Study-wide results and limits: Compared against controls, patients with multiple sclerosis displayed significantly lower normalized Chao1 diversity. Patients used several TRBV segments, including TRBV5-6, TRBV5-1 and TRBV20-1, more often than controls. Samples sharing a preparation batch grouped tightly together when assessed by F measure.

TCR beta cDNA libraries included unique molecular identifiers. The authors obtained 540,000 or so cDNA molecules from approximately 0.95 to 9.8 million T cells. TCRdb re-called the PCR reads through MiXCR, storing one row per CDR3 protein. The repertoire consists of some 890,000 distinct CDR3 sequences, with 53% occurring once and the leading ten covering 4% to 5.5%. The receptor was isolated from a girl between 10 and 17 years old with multiple sclerosis. This sequence joins TRBV25-1 and TRBJ2-1; no clear D. Sequenced sample: blood. The CDR3 DNA follows: TGTGCCAGCAGTGAATCCGTTCTTAGAGGCAATGAGCAGTTCTTC. It translates to CASSESVLRGNEQFF.